The text below deals with one TCR beta chain. This sample was included in a study of blood T cell repertoires in COVID-19. The CDR3 consists of 14 residues. Germline values: CDR1 SGHTA, CDR2 FQGNSA. V was clipped by 5 bases and J by 6 bases; unmatched bases: 4. The assay was immunoSEQ multiplex PCR, and TCRdb's table has in-frame clones only and misses some. The sample contains about 98,000 clones, 81% of which appear only once. The sequence was obtained from an elderly woman with acute or convalescent COVID-19. Input material: peripheral blood. The rearrangement links TRBV7-2 to TRBJ2-7; TRBD2 matches at 13 bases. The CDR3 here is CASSRRLAGGEQYF. The CDR3 DNA reads TGTGCCAGCAGCCGGAGACTAGCGGGGGGCGAGCAGTACTTC. The whole variable domain, filled in from reference TRBV7-2 and TRBJ2-7, reads GAGVSQSPSNKVTEKGKDVELRCDPISGHTALYWYRQSLGQGLEFLIYFQGNSAPDKSGLPSDRFSAERTGGSVSTLTIQRTQQEDSAVYLCASSRRLAGGEQYFGPGTRLTVT.